The rows below give T cell receptor beta chains drawn from one sample of a study of shared clonotypes between healthy human individuals. Only in-frame clones appear in the TCRdb table, and some are missing; sequencing was by immunoSEQ multiplex PCR. This sample has 2,500,000 or so clones, with about 90% found just once. Input material: naive CD4+ T cells from PBMCs. These receptors all stem from a man aged 18 to 30 in good health. Some clones in this sample may be carry-over from other donors' samples. Each CDR3 is given with its conserved first and last residue. Fields, in order: D gene, clone size, V gene, J gene, CDR3 DNA, CDR3 protein. D genes are given only for firm matches. The listing skips clone size in some rows; elsewhere it reads once, few, many or a size class.

D: -
size: -
V: TRBV15
J: TRBJ2-3
DNA: TGTGCCACCAGCAGGGCGGGACTCCCTACCTATTATTTCACAGATACGCAGTATTTT
CDR3: CATSRAGLPTYYFTDTQYF

D: -
size: -
V: TRBV19
J: TRBJ2-3
DNA: TGTGCCAGTAGTACACATAGAGCGGGCGGGGCAGATACGCAGTATTTT
CDR3: CASSTHRAGGADTQYF

D: -
size: once
V: TRBV21-1
J: TRBJ1-5
DNA: TGTGCCTCTCCCGGCGGGGGCGCCAGCAATCAGCCCCAGCATTTT
CDR3: CASPGGGASNQPQHF

D: -
size: few
V: TRBV28
J: TRBJ1-5
DNA: TGTGCCAGCAGTCGAAGGGAATTCAATCAGCCCCAGCATTTT
CDR3: CASSRREFNQPQHF

D: -
size: -
V: TRBV11-3
J: TRBJ2-7
DNA: TGTGCCAGCAGCCACCAGGGCGGGTACGAGCAGTACTTC
CDR3: CASSHQGGYEQYF

D: TRBD2
size: -
V: TRBV7-3
J: TRBJ2-1
DNA: TGTGCCAGCAGCCAGTCCAGCGGGATTGCCAATGAGCAGTTCTTC
CDR3: CASSQSSGIANEQFF

D: TRBD1
size: -
V: TRBV11-2
J: TRBJ2-7
DNA: TGTGCCAGCAGCTTAGGGACGCCGGGACAGCCTACCTACGAGCAGTACTTC
CDR3: CASSLGTPGQPTYEQYF

D: -
size: -
V: TRBV29-1
J: TRBJ2-3
DNA: TGCAGCGTTGGGGGGCGTTCGAGCACAGATACGCAGTATTTT
CDR3: CSVGGRSSTDTQYF

D: -
size: -
V: TRBV19
J: TRBJ2-7
DNA: TGTGCCAGTAGTGCTACGGGATCCTACTCCTACGAGCAGTACTTC
CDR3: CASSATGSYSYEQYF

D: -
size: -
V: TRBV30
J: TRBJ1-6
DNA: TGTGCCTGGACGCCAGATAATTCACCCCTCCACTTT
CDR3: CAWTPDNSPLHF

D: -
size: once
V: TRBV7-3
J: TRBJ2-2
DNA: TGTGCCAGCAGCTCCCTTGTAGCAGGGGACTCCGGGGAGCTGTTTTTT
CDR3: CASSSLVAGDSGELFF

D: -
size: -
V: TRBV6-6
J: TRBJ2-7
DNA: TGTGCCAGCAGTTACGGGGGAAGGTGGGGAGCCCCACAGTACTTC
CDR3: CASSYGGRWGAPQYF

D: TRBD1
size: -
V: TRBV5-1
J: TRBJ2-1
DNA: TGCGCCAGCAGCTTGCAGGGGGTACGGTCCTACAATGAGCAGTTCTTC
CDR3: CASSLQGVRSYNEQFF

D: TRBD1
size: -
V: TRBV29-1
J: TRBJ2-7
DNA: TGCAGCGTCCGCGGACAGGGGGGATACGAGCAGTACTTC
CDR3: CSVRGQGGYEQYF

D: -
size: few
V: TRBV18
J: TRBJ1-1
DNA: TGTGCCAGCTCACCACCCTCGACACAGGGTCGGAAGGCTTTCTTT
CDR3: CASSPPSTQGRKAFF

D: TRBD1
size: -
V: TRBV23-1
J: TRBJ1-2
DNA: TGCGCCAGCAGTCAAGGAGGGACAGGGGGCGGGGACTATGGCTACACCTTC
CDR3: CASSQGGTGGGDYGYTF

D: -
size: -
V: TRBV7-3
J: TRBJ2-7
DNA: TGTGCCAGCAGCTTAACCGGGGGCACCGACGAGCAGTACTTC
CDR3: CASSLTGGTDEQYF

D: -
size: -
V: TRBV5-1
J: TRBJ2-5
DNA: TGCGCCAGCAGCTTGGCGCAGGGCGCGGTAGAGACCCAGTACTTC
CDR3: CASSLAQGAVETQYF

D: -
size: -
V: TRBV7-9
J: TRBJ2-5
DNA: TGTGCCAGCAGCCCATACAGGGTACAAGAGACCCAGTACTTC
CDR3: CASSPYRVQETQYF

D: -
size: -
V: TRBV7-9
J: TRBJ2-5
DNA: TGTGCCAGCAGCTTAGCGCCGTTCGGGGAAGAGACCCAGTACTTC
CDR3: CASSLAPFGEETQYF

D: TRBD2
size: -
V: TRBV28
J: TRBJ2-2
DNA: TGTGCCAGCAGCAAAACTAGCGGGAGAGTCACCGGGGAGCTGTTTTTT
CDR3: CASSKTSGRVTGELFF

D: TRBD1
size: once
V: TRBV12-5
J: TRBJ1-6
DNA: TGTGCTAGTGTAAGGACAGGGAGGGCACCCCTCCACTTT
CDR3: CASVRTGRAPLHF

D: -
size: -
V: TRBV7-9
J: TRBJ1-2
DNA: TGTGCCAGCCCCTCAGGGAACTATGGCTACACCTTC
CDR3: CASPSGNYGYTF

D: TRBD1
size: -
V: TRBV27
J: TRBJ2-7
DNA: TGTGCCAGCAGTTCCGAAAGGACAGGGGTTCTCGAGCAGTACTTC
CDR3: CASSSERTGVLEQYF

D: -
size: -
V: TRBV6-1
J: TRBJ1-3
DNA: TGTGCCAGCAGTGTGGTGGGACGCACCATATATTTT
CDR3: CASSVVGRTIYF

D: -
size: -
V: TRBV27
J: TRBJ2-7
DNA: TGTGCCAGCAGTTCCCTAGGGGGGGGCTCCTACGAGCAGTACTTC
CDR3: CASSSLGGGSYEQYF

D: -
size: -
V: TRBV28
J: TRBJ1-5
DNA: TGTGCCAGCAGTTTAGGGCAGGGAAGCGGTCAGCCCCAGCATTTT
CDR3: CASSLGQGSGQPQHF

D: TRBD1
size: -
V: TRBV7-9
J: TRBJ1-3
DNA: TGTGCCAGCAGCTTAGCGGACAGGTCACGGAACACCATATATTTT
CDR3: CASSLADRSRNTIYF

D: TRBD1
size: -
V: TRBV18
J: TRBJ1-1
DNA: TGTGCCAGCTCGCAGGGACAGGGAAACACTGAAGCTTTCTTT
CDR3: CASSQGQGNTEAFF

D: -
size: -
V: TRBV9
J: TRBJ1-3
DNA: TGTGCCAGCAGCCCTACAGGAGACTCTGGAAACACCATATATTTT
CDR3: CASSPTGDSGNTIYF

D: TRBD2
size: -
V: TRBV7-9
J: TRBJ2-2
DNA: TGTGCCAGCAGTTCCCAATTCGTCTGGCGGGAGAGCCCAGGCGGGGAGCTGTTTTTT
CDR3: CASSSQFVWRESPGGELFF

D: TRBD1
size: -
V: TRBV6-6
J: TRBJ1-1
DNA: TGTGCCAGCAGTTCAGGGGGCCGAGGGGCAAACACTGAAGCTTTCTTT
CDR3: CASSSGGRGANTEAFF

D: TRBD2
size: -
V: TRBV5-4
J: TRBJ2-7
DNA: TGTGCCAGCAGCGATCGGGAGGGCCCATCTGAAGAGCAGTACTTC
CDR3: CASSDREGPSEEQYF

D: -
size: -
V: TRBV5-1
J: TRBJ1-4
DNA: TGCGCCAGCTCCGATAGAAGCGGGTCGGGGGAAAAACTGTTTTTT
CDR3: CASSDRSGSGEKLFF

D: TRBD2
size: -
V: TRBV7-2
J: TRBJ2-7
DNA: TGTGCCAGCAGCCCCCGGGGAGGGTACGAGCAGTACTTC
CDR3: CASSPRGGYEQYF

D: -
size: -
V: TRBV11-2
J: TRBJ1-6
DNA: TGTGCCAGCAGCTCAGGGGTCGAGAATTCACCCCTCCACTTT
CDR3: CASSSGVENSPLHF

D: TRBD1
size: -
V: TRBV5-1
J: TRBJ2-5
DNA: TGCGCCAGCAGCCCACAGGGGGCTCGGGAGACCCAGTACTTC
CDR3: CASSPQGARETQYF

D: TRBD1
size: -
V: TRBV15
J: TRBJ1-5
DNA: TGTGCCACCAGCAGAGATAACAGGGGTAATCAGCCCCAGCATTTT
CDR3: CATSRDNRGNQPQHF

D: TRBD2
size: -
V: TRBV2
J: TRBJ2-1
DNA: TGTGCCAGCAGTTATACCATGGCCCCGGGGCTAGCGGACTACAATGAGCAGTTCTTC
CDR3: CASSYTMAPGLADYNEQFF

D: TRBD2
size: -
V: TRBV6-4
J: TRBJ2-2
DNA: TGTGCCAGCAGGATGACTAGCGGGAGAGGTACCGGGGAGCTGTTTTTT
CDR3: CASRMTSGRGTGELFF

D: -
size: -
V: TRBV5-4
J: TRBJ2-2
DNA: TGTGCCAGCAGCCAGGCGCCGGGACCGATGAACACCGGGGAGCTGTTTTTT
CDR3: CASSQAPGPMNTGELFF

D: TRBD2
size: once
V: TRBV7-9
J: TRBJ2-7
DNA: TGTGCCAGCAGCTTAGTGCAGCGGGGCGACTCCTACGAGCAGTACTTC
CDR3: CASSLVQRGDSYEQYF

D: -
size: -
V: TRBV10-1
J: TRBJ2-2
DNA: TGCGCCAGCAGCGACCGTAACACGCACACCGGGGAGCTGTTTTTT
CDR3: CASSDRNTHTGELFF

D: -
size: -
V: TRBV10-3
J: TRBJ1-5
DNA: TGTGCCATCAGTGAGGGGGGGGGCAGTCAGCCCCAGCATTTT
CDR3: CAISEGGGSQPQHF

D: TRBD1
size: -
V: TRBV4-2
J: TRBJ2-7
DNA: TGTGCCAGCAGCCAATTCACAGGGGGCGCCTACGAGCAGTACTTC
CDR3: CASSQFTGGAYEQYF

D: TRBD1
size: -
V: TRBV29-1
J: TRBJ1-2
DNA: TGCAGCGTTGACAAGTGGCAGGGGGCAATTAATGGCTACACCTTC
CDR3: CSVDKWQGAINGYTF

D: -
size: -
V: TRBV29-1
J: TRBJ2-7
DNA: TGCAGCGTCCGTGGGACCCTAAGGGACGAGCAGTACTTC
CDR3: CSVRGTLRDEQYF

D: -
size: -
V: TRBV6-4
J: TRBJ1-2
DNA: TGTGCCAGCAGTGATTACGGCTACTATGGCTACACCTTC
CDR3: CASSDYGYYGYTF

D: TRBD1
size: -
V: TRBV10-1
J: TRBJ2-7
DNA: TGCGCCAGCAGTGATGCCGGGACAGGGTTGAATGAGCAGTACTTC
CDR3: CASSDAGTGLNEQYF

D: -
size: -
V: TRBV2
J: TRBJ2-5
DNA: TGTGCCAGCAGTGTTGGGCGTGAGACCCAGTACTTC
CDR3: CASSVGRETQYF

D: -
size: -
V: TRBV5-1
J: TRBJ1-4
DNA: TGCGCCAGCAGCTTGCAGGGAGGTGAAAAACTGTTTTTT
CDR3: CASSLQGGEKLFF

D: TRBD2
size: -
V: TRBV13
J: TRBJ2-7
DNA: TGTGCCAGCAGCCGACCCGGCCTAGCGGGGGCCAATTGGGAGCAGTACTTC
CDR3: CASSRPGLAGANWEQYF

D: TRBD2
size: -
V: TRBV9
J: TRBJ2-1
DNA: TGTGCCAGCACGAGCGGGAGGGCCCGTAATGAGCAGTTCTTC
CDR3: CASTSGRARNEQFF

D: -
size: once
V: TRBV7-9
J: TRBJ1-1
DNA: TGTGCCAGCAGCTTAGGGCAGGGTAACACTGAAGCTTTCTTT
CDR3: CASSLGQGNTEAFF

D: -
size: -
V: TRBV20-1
J: TRBJ2-7
DNA: TGCAGTGCTAGAAAGGGGTTCGAGCAGTACTTC
CDR3: CSARKGFEQYF

D: -
size: -
V: TRBV10-3
J: TRBJ2-7
DNA: TGTGCCATCAGTGTAATGGGTTACGAGCAGTACTTC
CDR3: CAISVMGYEQYF